The text below deals with one T cell receptor (beta chain). Source study methods: Quantification of nucleated cells was approximated via reference gene primer amplification. The method was immunoSEQ multiplex PCR; TCRdb's version includes in-frame clones alone and lacks a portion of them. V and J calls and clone size follow that table, whereas D and trimming were derived from the DNA. The sample consists of some 170,000 clones, roughly 87% of them appearing once. The data derive from a study of blood T cell repertoires in COVID-19. Overall study: In each case, the material was cDNA or gDNA derived from T cells, B-cell-depleted T cells, or PBMCs.

Sample: peripheral blood. The source is a woman in her 70s with acute or convalescent COVID-19.

The CDR3 is CASSPRRGRSPLHF. CDR3 nucleotides: TGTGCCAGCAGCCCCAGAAGGGGGCGCTCACCCCTCCACTTT. The chain is built from TRBV11-2 and TRBJ1-6; 7 nucleotides line up with TRBD1. J lost 10 bases, V lost 5 bases, and 8 bases had no gene match. This CDR3 region has 14 residues. Germline lookup yields CDR1 SGHAT and CDR2 FQNNGV.